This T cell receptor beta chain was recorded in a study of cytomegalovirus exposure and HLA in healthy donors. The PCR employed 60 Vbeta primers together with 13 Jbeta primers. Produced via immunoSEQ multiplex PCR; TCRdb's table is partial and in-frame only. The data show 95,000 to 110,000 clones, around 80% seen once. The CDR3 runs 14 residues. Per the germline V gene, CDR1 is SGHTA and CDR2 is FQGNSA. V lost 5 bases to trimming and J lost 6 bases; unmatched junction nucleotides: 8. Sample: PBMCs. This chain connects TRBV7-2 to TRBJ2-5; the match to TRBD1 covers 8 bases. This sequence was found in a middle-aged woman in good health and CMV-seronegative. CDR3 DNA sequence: TGTGCCAGCAGCAGGTCGGGACAGGCCCAGACCCAGTACTTC. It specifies CASSRSGQAQTQYF.